One sample yielded the 26 T cell receptor beta chains listed below, sequenced in a study of cytomegalovirus exposure and HLA in healthy donors. The PCR made use of 60 Vbeta and 13 Jbeta primers. Only in-frame clones appear in the TCRdb table, and some are missing; sequencing was by immunoSEQ multiplex PCR. The profile shows some 150,000 clones, roughly three quarters of them singletons. The material sequenced was PBMCs. The receptor set was obtained from a male donor in good health and CMV-seronegative.

V and J are TRBV7-3 and TRBJ2-3; 8 bases are a match to TRBD2. This CDR3 spans 16 amino acids. V lost 5 bases to trimming and J lost 5 bases; unmatched junction nucleotides: 12. The germline CDR1 and CDR2 sequences are SGHTA and FQGTGA. The CDR3 sequence is CASSISRAGEGDTQYF. In DNA form, the CDR3 reads TGTGCCAGCAGCATTTCACGAGCGGGGGAGGGAGATACGCAGTATTTT. Together with reference TRBV7-3 and TRBJ2-3, the CDR3 gives the full variable domain: GAGVSQTPSNKVTEKGKYVELRCDPISGHTALYWYRQSLGQGPEFLIYFQGTGAADDSGLPNDRFFAVRPEGSVSTLKIQRTERGDSAVYLCASSISRAGEGDTQYFGPGTRLTVL.

This rearrangement joins TRBV19 to TRBJ1-5; 7 bases are a match to TRBD1. The V segment lost 3 bases and the J segment 6 bases; nucleotides outside the gene matches: 5. The V gene's germline CDR1 is LNHDA and CDR2 SQIVND (reference sequence). CDR3 length equals 14 residues. Here the CDR3 DNA reads TGTGCCAGTAGTATTGACAGGGCCGGTCAGCCCCAGCATTTT. Translated: CASSIDRAGQPQHF.

The J gene is TRBJ2-7, the V gene TRBV12-5; D possibly corresponds to TRBD1 (5 bases). This CDR3 comprises 14 residues. The V and J ends lost 4 bases and 1 base respectively, with 11 bases between them. Germline V gene lookup returns CDR1 LGHNT and CDR2 FRNRAP. The CDR3 bases are TGTGCTAGTGGTTCCCTCTCAGGGTCCTACGAGCAGTACTTC. This sequence encodes CASGSLSGSYEQYF.

The chain employs TRBV9 and TRBJ2-2; D may be TRBD1 (6 bases). Germline CDR1 and CDR2: SGDLS and YYNGEE. The CDR3 spans 14 residues. V was trimmed by 4 bases and J by 4 bases, leaving 11 bases between them. The CDR3 region is CASSPSRGTGELFF. In DNA, the CDR3 is TGTGCCAGCAGCCCCAGCAGGGGCACCGGGGAGCTGTTTTTT.

This rearrangement joins TRBV6-6 to TRBJ2-7; 13 nucleotides line up with TRBD2. The CDR3 sequence is 15 residues long. J was trimmed by 0 bases and V by 6 bases; bases with no gene match: 2. Germline CDR1 is MNHNY and CDR2 is SVGAGI (reference sequence). The CDR3 nucleotides are TGTGCCAGCAGGCGGACTAGCGGGGGCTCCTACGAGCAGTACTTC. This encodes CASRRTSGGSYEQYF.

The chain is built from TRBV29-1 and TRBJ2-3; 8 nucleotides line up with TRBD2. Losses at the gene ends were 6 bases for V and 7 bases for J; bases not matched to a gene: 12. The V gene's germline CDR1 is SQVTM and CDR2 ANQGSEA. This CDR3 spans 14 amino acids. DNA of the CDR3: TGCAGCGTAGAGAGCGGGGGTCCGAGGAATACGCAGTATTTT. Translation gives CSVESGGPRNTQYF.

V and J are TRBV6-6 and TRBJ1-2, with 10 positions matching TRBD1. Germline CDR1 and CDR2: MNHNY and SVGAGI (reference sequence). This CDR3 is built from 15 residues. The V gene end was trimmed by 2 bases and the J gene end by 6 bases; junction bases not matched to a gene: 6. CDR3 nucleotides: TGTGCCAGCAGTTACCCGGGACAGGGGTCGGATGGCTACACCTTC. The encoded protein is CASSYPGQGSDGYTF.

This clone appeared a few times. The chain has TRBV18 and TRBJ2-1; D uncertain. V was cut by 4 bases and J by 8 bases, with 12 bases left in between. The CDR3 runs 13 residues. Germline CDR1 and CDR2: KGHSH and LQKENI. The CDR3 reads CASSLTGWDEQFF. The CDR3 DNA reads as TGTGCCAGCTCACTAACCGGGTGGGATGAGCAGTTCTTC.

This chain links TRBV29-1 with TRBJ1-4, with D perhaps TRBD1 (6 bases). This CDR3 has 14 amino acids. The germline V gene encodes CDR1 SQVTM and CDR2 ANQGSEA. Between the trimmed V and J ends, which lost 0 bases and 1 base, there was a span of 6 bases. CDR3 region: CSVEEQGTNEKLFF. The CDR3 bases are TGCAGCGTTGAAGAACAGGGAACTAATGAAAAACTGTTTTTT. Full variable domain (missing parts from reference TRBV29-1 and TRBJ1-4): SAVISQKPSRDICQRGTSLTIQCQVDSQVTMMFWYRQQPGQSLTLIATANQGSEATYESGFVIDKFPISRPNLTFSTLTVSNMSPEDSSIYLCSVEEQGTNEKLFFGSGTQLSVL.

V gene TRBV4-1 combines with J gene TRBJ2-5; either TRBD1 or TRBD2 may fit D (6 bases each). The J call may be faulty, since TRBJ2-7 better matches the DNA end. There are 14 residues in the CDR3. Germline V CDR1 and CDR2: MGHRA, YSYEKL. CDR3 in amino acids: CASSQGLGGYEQYF. As DNA, the CDR3 is TGCGCCAGCAGCCAAGGACTAGGGGGCTACGAGCAGTACTTC.

The chain joins TRBV19 to TRBJ2-7; TRBD2 aligns across 8 bases. The V segment lost 6 bases and the J segment 0 bases; nucleotides outside the gene matches: 4. The CDR3 extends over 14 amino acids. Germline V lookup: CDR1 LNHDA, CDR2 SQIVND (reference sequence). CDR3 sequence reads: CASSVAGSSYEQYF. CDR3 coding DNA: TGTGCCAGTAGCGTAGCGGGGAGCTCCTACGAGCAGTACTTC. The full variable domain, in which reference TRBV19 and TRBJ2-7 provide the parts outside the CDR3, is DGGITQSPKYLFRKEGQNVTLSCEQNLNHDAMYWYRQDPGQGLRLIYYSQIVNDFQKGDIAEGYSVSREKKESFPLTVTSAQKNPTAFYLCASSVAGSSYEQYFGPGTRLTVT.

This rearrangement joins TRBV2 to TRBJ2-2; TRBD1 is a possible D gene (6 bases). This CDR3 region has 16 residues. In germline, CDR1 is SNHLY, CDR2 FYNNEI. V was cut by 4 bases and J by 4 bases, with 16 bases left in between. The CDR3 region is CASSGPLRGGTGELFF. The CDR3 nucleotides read TGTGCCAGCAGTGGACCCCTCAGGGGTGGCACCGGGGAGCTGTTTTTT.

The rearrangement links TRBV6-1 to TRBJ2-1, with 7 positions matching TRBD2. Trimming at V came to 4 bases and at J to 4 bases, leaving 10 bases not matched to a gene. The CDR3 runs 16 residues. Germline-derived CDR1 and CDR2 are MNHNS and SASEGT. The CDR3 DNA follows: TGTGCCAGCAGTGGCGGCGCGGGGGTGAGTTACAATGAGCAGTTCTTC. This encodes CASSGGAGVSYNEQFF.

As concerns this clone: Different DNA sequences within this sample yield the same CDR3. The rearrangement joins TRBV27 to TRBJ1-5, with D uncertain. The CDR3 loop spans 12 amino acids. V was clipped by 4 bases and J by 7 bases, with 8 bases between them. Germline V gene sequence: CDR1 MNHEY, CDR2 SMNVEV (reference sequence). This chain's CDR3 is CASSSAAQPQHF. The CDR3 nucleotides are TGTGCCAGCAGTTCGGCGGCGCAGCCCCAGCATTTT.

The V and J genes are TRBV11-2 and TRBJ2-7; D call uncertain. V lost 4 bases, J lost 1 base, and 17 bases lay in between. The CDR3 runs 16 residues. Germline V lookup: CDR1 SGHAT, CDR2 FQNNGV. CDR3 nucleotides: TGTGCCAGCAGCTCCCCTACTTTTTTATCGTCCTACGAGCAGTACTTC. The encoded protein is CASSSPTFLSSYEQYF.

This clone was detected once. The V and J genes are TRBV9 and TRBJ2-6; no reliable D call. CDR1 and CDR2 (germline): SGDLS, YYNGEE. The CDR3 is made up of 16 amino acids. Trimming shortened V by 1 base and J by 1 base, and 9 bases separated the two germline ends. CDR3 DNA: TGTGCCAGCAGCGTACGCTCTAGTTCTGGGGCCAACGTCCTGACTTTC. It encodes CASSVRSSSGANVLTF.

The V gene is TRBV25-1, the J gene TRBJ1-1; D remains unclear. This CDR3 spans 15 amino acids. Germline V gene data show CDR1 as MGHDK and CDR2 as SYGVNS. The V end was cut by 3 bases, the J end by 4 bases, with 15 bases between. The CDR3: CASSDPSGLGTEAFF. In DNA form, the CDR3 reads TGTGCCAGCAGTGATCCCTCGGGGTTGGGCACTGAAGCTTTCTTT.

V usage is TRBV18 and J usage is TRBJ1-3; 8 positions match TRBD1. Per germline, CDR1 KGHSH and CDR2 LQKENI. V shed 3 bases, J shed 10 bases, and the junction held 5 bases outside the gene matches. The CDR3 length is 13 residues. The CDR3 sequence is CASSPDREGTIYF. For the CDR3, the DNA is TGTGCCAGCTCACCGGACAGGGAGGGGACCATATATTTT.

The chain is built from TRBV6-6 and TRBJ2-5; 9 bases agree with TRBD1. The J call is in doubt because the DNA end fits TRBJ2-7 better. The CDR3 runs 16 residues. From germline, CDR1 is MNHNY and CDR2 SVGAGI (reference sequence). The CDR3 DNA reads as TGTGCCAGCAGTTACCCTCTGACAGGGGGTGGATACGAGCAGTACTTC. It is translated as CASSYPLTGGGYEQYF.

This clone occurred a few times. The CDR3 DNA follows: TGCAGTGCTGTGTCCCGTCGGGAGCAGTACTTC. Translation gives CSAVSRREQYF. The chain links TRBV20-1 to TRBJ2-7; D is ambiguous. The CDR3 covers 11 residues. Germline V gene sequence: CDR1 DFQATT, CDR2 SNEGSKA (reference sequence). Trimming shortened V by 5 bases and J by 7 bases, and 12 bases separated the two germline ends.

This rearrangement joins TRBV30 to TRBJ2-1; D possibly corresponds to TRBD2 (6 bases). CDR1 GTSNPN and CDR2 SVGIG come from the germline V gene (reference sequence). The CDR3 length is 14 residues. The V and J ends lost 4 bases and 0 bases respectively, with 10 bases between them. In nucleotides, the CDR3 is TGTGCCTGGACCGGGGGACTCTCCTACAATGAGCAGTTCTTC. This codes for CAWTGGLSYNEQFF.

The chain's CDR3 is CASNESNYGYTF. The CDR3 nucleotides are TGTGCCAGCAACGAGTCTAACTATGGCTACACCTTC. The chain carries TRBV27 and TRBJ1-2; D ambiguous. Germline CDR1 MNHEY, CDR2 SMNVEV (reference sequence). The length of the CDR3 is 12 residues. Trimming took off 7 bases at V and 0 bases at J, with 6 bases between the two ends.

The rearrangement links TRBV6-6 to TRBJ1-1, with a weak D call TRBD1 (6 bases). From germline, CDR1 is MNHNY and CDR2 SVGAGI (reference sequence). The CDR3 runs 13 residues. V lost 7 bases to trimming and J lost 1 base, with 10 bases between them. The CDR3 coding sequence is TGTGCCAGCACTAAGACAGGGAACACTGAAGCTTTCTTT. Its protein product is CASTKTGNTEAFF.

The V gene is TRBV19, the J gene TRBJ1-6; 8 bases are shared with TRBD1. Germline-derived CDR1 and CDR2 are LNHDA and SQIVND (reference sequence). Unmatched junction bases numbered 4, after V lost 3 bases and J lost 6 bases. CDR3 size: 15 residues. CDR3 protein: CASSIPDRVNSPLHF. The CDR3 bases are TGTGCCAGTAGTATTCCGGACAGGGTTAATTCACCCCTCCACTTT. Full variable domain (rest looked up from reference TRBV19 and TRBJ1-6): DGGITQSPKYLFRKEGQNVTLSCEQNLNHDAMYWYRQDPGQGLRLIYYSQIVNDFQKGDIAEGYSVSREKKESFPLTVTSAQKNPTAFYLCASSIPDRVNSPLHFGNGTRLTVT.

This clone came up once. Relative to the germline gene, one junction end is altered; a read error may explain this. V gene TRBV7-9 combines with J gene TRBJ2-7; TRBD1 matches at 11 bases. The CDR3 length is 13 residues. CDR1 SEHNR and CDR2 FQNEAQ come from the germline V gene (reference sequence). CDR3 nucleotides: TGTTCCAGCAGCCGGGACAGGGGGTACGAGCAGTACTTC. Translating gives CSSSRDRGYEQYF.

This CDR3 is CASSLGFSERTYEQYF. The DNA for the CDR3 is TGTGCCAGCAGCTTAGGGTTTAGCGAGCGCACCTACGAGCAGTACTTC. The rearrangement joins TRBV13 to TRBJ2-7; maybe TRBD2 (5 bases). V was cut by 0 bases and J by 2 bases, with 14 bases left in between. The CDR3 loop spans 16 amino acids. The germline V gene encodes CDR1 PRHDT and CDR2 FYEKMQ (reference sequence).